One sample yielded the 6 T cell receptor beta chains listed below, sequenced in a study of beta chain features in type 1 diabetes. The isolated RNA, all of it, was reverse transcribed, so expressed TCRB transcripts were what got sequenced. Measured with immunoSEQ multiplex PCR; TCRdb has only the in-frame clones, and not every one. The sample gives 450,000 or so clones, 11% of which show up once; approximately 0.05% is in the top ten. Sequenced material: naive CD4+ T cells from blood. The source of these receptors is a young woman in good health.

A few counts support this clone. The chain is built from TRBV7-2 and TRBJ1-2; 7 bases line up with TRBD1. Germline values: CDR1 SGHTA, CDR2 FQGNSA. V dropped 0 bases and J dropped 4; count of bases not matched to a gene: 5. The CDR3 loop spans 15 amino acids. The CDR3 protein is CASSLAGTAGYGYTF. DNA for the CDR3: TGTGCCAGCAGCTTAGCCGGGACAGCAGGCTATGGCTACACCTTC.

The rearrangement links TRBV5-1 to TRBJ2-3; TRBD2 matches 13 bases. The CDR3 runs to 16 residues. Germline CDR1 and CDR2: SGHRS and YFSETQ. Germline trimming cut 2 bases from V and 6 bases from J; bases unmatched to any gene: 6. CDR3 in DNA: TGCGCCAGCAGCTTTTCAGGACTAGCGGGAGCCGATACGCAGTATTTT. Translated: CASSFSGLAGADTQYF.

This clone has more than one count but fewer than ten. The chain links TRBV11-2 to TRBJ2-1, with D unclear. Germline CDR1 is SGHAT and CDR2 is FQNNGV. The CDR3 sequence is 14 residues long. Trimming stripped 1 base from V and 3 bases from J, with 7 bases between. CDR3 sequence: CASSLASSYNEQFF. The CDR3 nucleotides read TGTGCCAGCAGCTTAGCGTCTAGCTACAATGAGCAGTTCTTC.

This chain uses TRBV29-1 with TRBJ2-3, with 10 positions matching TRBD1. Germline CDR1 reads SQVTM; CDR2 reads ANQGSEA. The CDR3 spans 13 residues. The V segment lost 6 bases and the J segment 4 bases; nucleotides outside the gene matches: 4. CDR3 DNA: TGCAGCGTGGGACAGGGGAGGGCAGATACGCAGTATTTT. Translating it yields CSVGQGRADTQYF.

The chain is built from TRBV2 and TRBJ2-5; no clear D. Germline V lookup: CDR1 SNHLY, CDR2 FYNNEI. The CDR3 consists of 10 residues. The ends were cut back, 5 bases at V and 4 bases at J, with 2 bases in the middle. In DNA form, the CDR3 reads TGTGCCAGCAGTCCAGAGACCCAGTACTTC. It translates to CASSPETQYF.

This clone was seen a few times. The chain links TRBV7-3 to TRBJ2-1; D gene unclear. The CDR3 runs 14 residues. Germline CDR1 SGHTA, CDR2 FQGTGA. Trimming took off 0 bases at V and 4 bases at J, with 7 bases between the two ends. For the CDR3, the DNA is TGTGCCAGCAGCTTAACCTCCGCGTACAATGAGCAGTTCTTC. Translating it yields CASSLTSAYNEQFF.